The clone carrying this T cell receptor (beta chain) has only a few counts. Trimming cost V 10 bases and J 0 bases; bases outside gene matches: 5. CDR1 is MGHDK and CDR2 is SYGVNS in the germline V gene. The CDR3 runs 13 residues. Every isolated RNA sample was fully reverse transcribed, so sequencing captured expressed TCRB transcripts. The table came from immunoSEQ multiplex PCR; TCRdb's copy has only in-frame clones and leaves some out. The sample has 120,000 to 150,000 clones, around 9.3% seen once. The sample comes from a study of beta chain features in type 1 diabetes. The wider study: All samples combined gave 90 million to 130 million sorted cells for examination.

Sequenced: naive CD4+ T cells from blood. The receptor comes from a young man in good health. The V call is TRBV25-1, the J call TRBJ1-1; TRBD1 agrees at 7 bases. The DNA for the CDR3 is TGTGCCACAGAGGACAGGCTGAACACTGAAGCTTTCTTT. Translated, it gives CATEDRLNTEAFF.